This T cell receptor (beta chain) was sequenced for a study of T cell changes during pregnancy in multiple sclerosis. Using immunoSEQ multiplex PCR, the repertoire was profiled, and TCRdb retains in-frame clones only, with some absent. The sample comprises approximately 70,000 clones, about 90% of which are singletons, and 0.7% to 0.9% rests with the top ten. The length of the CDR3 is 15 residues. CDR1 MNHEY and CDR2 SVGAGI come from the germline V gene. Trimming removed 5 bases from V and 4 bases from J, with 17 bases in between. This sequence originates from a female donor in good health, enrolled as a control in a pregnancy study. The gene calls are TRBV6-5 and TRBJ1-1; D is uncertain. The input for sequencing was peripheral blood, taken in the first trimester of pregnancy. The DNA for the CDR3 is TGTGCCAGCAGTCCCCCCCCGGGAGAGGCCACTGAAGCTTTCTTT. Translating it yields CASSPPPGEATEAFF.